This TCR beta chain stems from a study of T cell responses to AZD1222 COVID-19 vaccine. Study-wide findings and caveats: There were vaccine-associated CD4 TCRs across spike, dominant at 160-218 and 743-854. Reportedly, close to half of spike-specific TCRs are directed against unmutated variant regions. The donors showed a predominance of white British ancestry and of females, with possible underestimation of clonal diversity. Two doses of AZD1222 preceded a rise in Spike-specific TCR breadth and depth.

Concerning this clone: What it binds is unknown.

Sequenced by immunoSEQ multiplex PCR; TCRdb stores in-frame clones only, minus some. The data show tens of thousands of clones, approximately 87% seen once. The specimen comprised peripheral blood, sampled 28 days after the second AZD1222 dose. The source is an adult who received the AZD1222 COVID-19 vaccine.

DNA for the CDR3: TGTGCCAGCAGTTTAGTACTAGCGGGGGCCGGGGAGCTGTTTTTT. It is translated as CASSLVLAGAGELFF. The rearrangement joins TRBV28 to TRBJ2-2; 11 nucleotides line up with TRBD2. The CDR3 loop spans 15 amino acids. V trimming: 2 bases; J trimming: 6 bases; junction bases outside the gene matches: 2. CDR1 and CDR2 from the germline V gene are MDHEN and SYDVKM.